Each of the 25 T cell receptor beta chains below was sequenced from the same sample in a study of neurological immune-mediated disorders. In TCRdb, the 5' RACE reads were re-called with MiXCR into one record per CDR3 protein. This repertoire shows 87,000 or so distinct CDR3 sequences, 3.5% found once; its top ten account for 5% to 6.5%. Sequenced material: PBMCs. The receptors were gathered from a woman in her late teens or twenties with multiple sclerosis.

This clonotype has at least ten counts. The rearrangement joins TRBV11-2 to TRBJ1-4; D ambiguous. V was clipped by 5 bases and J by 0 bases, with 10 bases between them. Per the germline V gene, CDR1 is SGHAT and CDR2 is FQNNGV. The CDR3 runs 15 residues. CDR3 amino acids: CASSQRAATNEKLFF. CDR3 coding DNA: TGTGCCAGCAGCCAGAGGGCGGCAACTAATGAAAAACTGTTTTTT.

This clonotype was seen repeatedly, ten times or more. The chain links TRBV15 to TRBJ1-1, with 10 bases identical to TRBD1. Germline-derived CDR1 and CDR2 are LNHNV and YYDKDF (reference sequence). V was pared by 3 bases and J by 5 bases, with 9 bases of the junction left unmatched. The CDR3 spans 16 residues. In DNA form, the CDR3 reads TGTGCCACCAGCAGGGCGATGACAGGGGGCTATACTGAAGCTTTCTTT. This gives the protein CATSRAMTGGYTEAFF.

This clonotype has at least ten counts. CDR3 residues: CSASRGNYEQYF. CDR3 nucleotides: TGCAGTGCTAGCAGGGGTAACTACGAGCAGTACTTC. The chain combines TRBV20-1 with TRBJ2-7, with D possibly matching TRBD1 (6 bases). Deletions cut 3 bases from V and 3 bases from J, with 9 bases between. The germline V gene encodes CDR1 DFQATT and CDR2 SNEGSKA (reference sequence). CDR3 length: 12 residues.

This clonotype was observed at least ten times. The rearrangement uses TRBV7-2 and TRBJ2-1, with 9 bases fitting TRBD2. CDR3 length equals 16 residues. Germline V gene data show CDR1 as SGHTA and CDR2 as FQGNSA. V was pared by 1 base and J by 9 bases, with 10 bases of the junction left unmatched. The CDR3 DNA is TGTGCCAGCAGCTTAGGGATTTCTAGCGGGACCTCTGAGCAGTTCTTC. Translating it yields CASSLGISSGTSEQFF. The variable domain in full, with the rest retrieved from reference TRBV7-2 and TRBJ2-1, is GAGVSQSPSNKVTEKGKDVELRCDPISGHTALYWYRQSLGQGLEFLIYFQGNSAPDKSGLPSDRFSAERTGGSVSTLTIQRTQQEDSAVYLCASSLGISSGTSEQFFGPGTRLTVL.

The table lists this clonotype with many counts. The V gene is TRBV6-6, the J gene TRBJ1-2, with D perhaps TRBD1 (6 bases). There are 15 residues in the CDR3. V was trimmed by 5 bases and J by 5 bases, leaving 18 bases between them. CDR1 is MNHNY and CDR2 is SVGAGI in the germline V gene (reference sequence). The CDR3 sequence: CASSTAGARAYGYTF. The CDR3 DNA reads as TGTGCCAGCAGTACAGCAGGGGCGCGAGCGTATGGCTACACCTTC.

This clonotype was counted many times. The genes are TRBV5-1 and TRBJ2-1; 14 bases are shared with TRBD2. The V gene end was trimmed by 4 bases and the J gene end by 7 bases; junction bases not matched to a gene: 16. The germline gives CDR1 SGHRS, CDR2 YFSETQ. This CDR3 spans 19 amino acids. CDR3 in amino acids: CASSKAGTSGRKVENEQFF. CDR3 sequence (DNA): TGCGCCAGCAGCAAAGCCGGGACTAGCGGGAGAAAGGTCGAGAATGAGCAGTTCTTC.

The table lists this clonotype with many counts. CDR3 nucleotides: TGTGCCAGCAGCAATTTAGGGGTCAGGGGAGAGACCCAGTACTTC. Its protein product is CASSNLGVRGETQYF. The chain employs TRBV6-5 and TRBJ2-5; the D gene is possibly TRBD1 (6 bases). Per germline, CDR1 MNHEY and CDR2 SVGAGI. V was clipped by 6 bases and J by 4 bases, with 18 bases between them. This CDR3 comprises 15 residues.

This clonotype was detected only a few times. The chain is built from TRBV6-5 and TRBJ1-5; no clear D gene. There are 13 residues in the CDR3. The ends were cut back, 8 bases at V and 2 bases at J, with 10 bases in the middle. Germline V gene lookup returns CDR1 MNHEY and CDR2 SVGAGI. CDR3 residues: CASGRERNQPQHF. The CDR3 DNA reads TGTGCCAGCGGACGCGAGCGCAATCAGCCCCAGCATTTT.

Many counts were recorded for this clonotype. This sequence joins TRBV29-1 and TRBJ2-7; no clear D. The CDR3 runs 9 residues. Germline V gene lookup returns CDR1 SQVTM and CDR2 ANQGSEA. The CDR3 DNA is TGCTGCGATTCCTACGAGCAGTACTTC. This sequence encodes CCDSYEQYF.

This clonotype was counted ten times or more. The genes are TRBV20-1 and TRBJ2-7, with a weak D call TRBD1 (5 bases). V lost 5 bases and J 6 bases, leaving 11 bases between the germline ends. The CDR3 is 11 amino acids. Germline V gene lookup returns CDR1 DFQATT and CDR2 SNEGSKA (reference sequence). The CDR3 DNA follows: TGCAGTGCTCAGATCAGGGCCGAGCAGTACTTC. It encodes CSAQIRAEQYF.

This clonotype occurred many times. This chain connects TRBV29-1 to TRBJ1-1, with D possibly being TRBD1 (5 bases). This CDR3 spans 13 amino acids. CDR1 and CDR2 from the germline V gene are SQVTM and ANQGSEA. Trimming stripped 2 bases from V and 0 bases from J, with 7 bases between. Here the CDR3 reads CSVERQLNTEAFF. For the CDR3, the DNA is TGCAGCGTTGAAAGACAGCTGAACACTGAAGCTTTCTTT. Looking up the rest from reference TRBV29-1 and TRBJ1-1 gives the full variable domain: SAVISQKPSRDICQRGTSLTIQCQVDSQVTMMFWYRQQPGQSLTLIATANQGSEATYESGFVIDKFPISRPNLTFSTLTVSNMSPEDSSIYLCSVERQLNTEAFFGQGTRLTVV.

This clonotype has at least ten counts. The chain combines TRBV5-1 with TRBJ1-6, with D uncertain. The ends were cut back, 3 bases at V and 14 bases at J, with 18 bases in the middle. CDR1 is SGHRS, CDR2 YFSETQ, per germline. This CDR3 spans 14 amino acids. The CDR3 loop reads CASSSQASPKSLHF. For the CDR3, the DNA is TGCGCCAGCAGCTCCCAGGCGAGCCCCAAATCCCTCCACTTT. The full variable domain, in which reference TRBV5-1 and TRBJ1-6 provide the parts outside the CDR3, is KAGVTQTPRYLIKTRGQQVTLSCSPISGHRSVSWYQQTPGQGLQFLFEYFSETQRNKGNFPGRFSGRQFSNSRSEMNVSTLELGDSALYLCASSSQASPKSLHFGNGTRLTVT.

In its sample, this clonotype was seen many times. The CDR3 DNA sequence: TGCAGTGCTAGAGATCCAGGGCGCACTGAAGCTTTCTTT. Amino acids: CSARDPGRTEAFF. The chain joins TRBV20-1 to TRBJ1-1, with D tentatively TRBD1 (5 bases). This CDR3 region has 13 residues. Trimming cost V 0 bases and J 4 bases, with 9 bases left between them. Germline CDR1 reads DFQATT; CDR2 reads SNEGSKA (reference sequence).

This clonotype was seen many times. The rearrangement links TRBV20-1 to TRBJ1-5, with D tentatively TRBD1 (5 bases). Trimming left V 5 bases short and J 6 bases short, with 11 bases between. The V gene's germline CDR1 is DFQATT and CDR2 SNEGSKA (reference sequence). The CDR3 is 12 residues long. The CDR3 DNA is TGCAGTGCTGTAATTCAGGGTCAGCCCCAGCATTTT. Protein product: CSAVIQGQPQHF.

The chain uses TRBV20-1 and TRBJ2-1; D remains ambiguous. CDR3 size: 12 residues. The germline V gene has CDR1 DFQATT and CDR2 SNEGSKA (reference sequence). The V end lost 3 bases, the J end lost 4 bases, and 7 bases lay between the germline ends. The CDR3 region has the DNA TGCAGTGCTAGGGGTGGATACAATGAGCAGTTCTTC. Its translation is CSARGGYNEQFF.

Ten or more counts support this clonotype. The chain links TRBV5-1 to TRBJ2-1; 9 nucleotides line up with TRBD1. The CDR3 runs 16 residues. The germline V gene has CDR1 SGHRS and CDR2 YFSETQ. J gave up 4 bases and V 0 bases, and 5 bases lay outside the gene matches. The CDR3 spells CASSLAGDRAYNEQFF. The CDR3 DNA sequence: TGCGCCAGCAGCTTGGCGGGGGACAGGGCGTACAATGAGCAGTTCTTC.

This clonotype was counted at least ten times. The chain joins TRBV20-1 to TRBJ2-7; TRBD1 is a possible D gene (6 bases). The CDR3 totals 12 residues. V lost 6 bases and J lost 3, with 12 bases in between. Germline V gene data show CDR1 as DFQATT and CDR2 as SNEGSKA (reference sequence). Written as DNA, the CDR3 is TGCAGTGCAACCGGGACAAACTACGAGCAGTACTTC. Translated: CSATGTNYEQYF.

Many counts were recorded for this clonotype. The V gene is TRBV11-3, the J gene TRBJ2-1; 10 positions match TRBD2. Germline V CDR1 and CDR2: SGHNT, YENEEA. Germline trimming cut 2 bases from V and 6 bases from J; bases unmatched to any gene: 13. This CDR3 has 18 amino acids. CDR3 sequence reads: CASSLHTLAGTEGNEQFF. CDR3 nucleotide sequence: TGTGCCAGCAGCTTACATACACTAGCGGGAACCGAGGGCAATGAGCAGTTCTTC.

This clonotype appeared many times. The rearrangement links TRBV5-6 to TRBJ2-2, with D perhaps TRBD2 (5 bases). Germline values: CDR1 SGHDT, CDR2 YYEEEE. The CDR3 contains 16 residues. V gave up 2 bases and J gave up 0 bases, with 11 bases separating them. The DNA for the CDR3 is TGTGCCAGCAGCTTCACGACGGGATCGAACACCGGGGAGCTGTTTTTT. Its protein product is CASSFTTGSNTGELFF. Filled out from reference TRBV5-6 and TRBJ2-2, the complete variable domain reads DAGVTQSPTHLIKTRGQQVTLRCSPKSGHDTVSWYQQALGQGPQFIFQYYEEEERQRGNFPDRFSGHQFPNYSSELNVNALLLGDSALYLCASSFTTGSNTGELFFGEGSRLTVL.

This clonotype occurred many times. V gene TRBV9 combines with J gene TRBJ1-5; D gene uncertain. V lost 0 bases to trimming and J lost 3 bases, with 10 bases between them. The germline gives CDR1 SGDLS, CDR2 YYNGEE. The CDR3 is 15 amino acids. The chain's CDR3 is CASSVEGKHNQPQHF. The CDR3 DNA reads as TGTGCCAGCAGCGTAGAGGGAAAGCACAATCAGCCCCAGCATTTT.

The chain links TRBV4-2 to TRBJ2-1, with D maybe TRBD1 (6 bases). V was clipped by 4 bases and J by 1 base, with 11 bases between them. Germline V gene data show CDR1 as LGHNA and CDR2 as YNFKEQ. This CDR3 has 15 amino acids. CDR3 in DNA: TGTGCCAGCAGCCGGACAGAGGGTTCCTACAATGAGCAGTTCTTC. Amino acids: CASSRTEGSYNEQFF.

This clonotype was seen at least ten times. The CDR3 is CASRIQGDRETQYF. CDR3 DNA: TGCGCCAGCAGGATTCAGGGGGACAGGGAGACCCAGTACTTC. The rearrangement links TRBV5-1 to TRBJ2-5, with 8 bases matching TRBD1. Trimming at V came to 5 bases and at J to 5 bases, leaving 8 bases not matched to a gene. The CDR3 contains 14 residues. Germline CDR1 reads SGHRS; CDR2 reads YFSETQ.

This clonotype showed up many times. The V and J genes are TRBV7-3 and TRBJ2-1, with D possibly TRBD2 on 5 matching bases. Germline V gives CDR1 SGHTA, CDR2 FQGTGA. V was shortened by 2 bases and J by 9 bases, with 11 bases between the two germline ends. The CDR3 consists of 13 residues. The CDR3 here is CASSLERVSEQFF. The CDR3 nucleotides read TGTGCCAGCAGCTTAGAGAGGGTTAGTGAGCAGTTCTTC.

This clonotype was detected many times. This sequence joins TRBV6-1 and TRBJ2-7; no reliable D call. The CDR3 has 14 residues. Trimming pared 4 bases from V and 3 bases from J, leaving 13 bases between. Germline-derived CDR1 and CDR2 are MNHNS and SASEGT. The CDR3, as DNA: TGTGCCAGCAGTGTTACAGTGACACTCTACGAGCAGTACTTC. Translation gives CASSVTVTLYEQYF.

This clonotype was detected ten times or more. The V and J genes are TRBV5-1 and TRBJ2-3, with D perhaps being TRBD1 or TRBD2 (5 bases each). Germline CDR1 is SGHRS and CDR2 is YFSETQ. Trimming took 2 bases from V and 1 from J, leaving 8 bases between them. This CDR3 is built from 14 residues. CDR3 loop: CASSFRDGTDTQYF. The CDR3 nucleotides read TGCGCCAGCAGCTTTAGGGACGGCACAGATACGCAGTATTTT.